A single sample is the source of the 16 T cell receptor beta chains below, sequenced in a study of blood T cell repertoires in COVID-19. Sequencing used immunoSEQ multiplex PCR; TCRdb keeps in-frame clones, though not all of them. Of about 170,000 clones in the sample, 85% to 95% are singletons; the top ten hold about 0.54%. Material for sequencing was peripheral blood. The receptors derive from a man aged 45 to 65 with acute or convalescent COVID-19.

The gene calls are TRBV24-1 and TRBJ2-5; weak D call: TRBD2 (6 bases). Trimming pared 2 bases from V and 0 bases from J, leaving 12 bases between. The CDR3 length is 16 residues. Germline CDR1 reads KGHDR; CDR2 reads SFDVKD. This chain's CDR3 is CATSDSGLSYQETQYF. CDR3 DNA: TGTGCCACCAGTGATTCCGGACTATCGTACCAAGAGACCCAGTACTTC.

This CDR3 is CASSNSGGIDEQYV. CDR3 nucleotides: TGTGCCAGCAGTAATAGCGGGGGGATCGACGAGCAGTACGTC. V is TRBV27 and J is TRBJ2-7; 10 bases fit TRBD2. The length of the CDR3 is 14 residues. Per the germline V gene, CDR1 is MNHEY and CDR2 is SMNVEV (reference sequence). The V segment lost 5 bases and the J segment 5 bases; nucleotides outside the gene matches: 6.

The chain joins TRBV2 to TRBJ2-1; a possible D gene is TRBD2 (6 bases). Germline values: CDR1 SNHLY, CDR2 FYNNEI. This CDR3 spans 11 amino acids. Trimming removed 9 bases at V and 9 bases at J, with 12 bases between. The CDR3 nucleotides are TGTGCCAGTACCCTGGGGGGTGAGCAGTTCTTC. Amino acid sequence: CASTLGGEQFF.

J is TRBJ2-1 and V is TRBV18; possibly TRBD1 for D (6 bases). The germline V and J ends were trimmed by 5 bases and 5 bases, with 7 bases remaining between them. CDR1 is KGHSH, CDR2 LQKENI, per germline. This CDR3 comprises 12 residues. The CDR3: CASSGTNNEQFF. The DNA of the CDR3 is TGTGCCAGCTCAGGGACAAACAATGAGCAGTTCTTC.

About this clone: Other DNA sequences within the sample encode an identical CDR3. V usage is TRBV7-9 and J usage is TRBJ2-3; no clear D. Germline V CDR1 and CDR2: SEHNR, FQNEAQ (reference sequence). Trimming shortened V by 6 bases and J by 1 base, and 8 bases separated the two germline ends. The CDR3 has 13 residues. CDR3 sequence reads: CASSPSGTDTQYF. For the CDR3, the DNA is TGTGCCAGCAGTCCGTCAGGCACAGATACGCAGTATTTT.

This chain uses TRBV6-6 with TRBJ2-7; the D gene is possibly TRBD1 (6 bases). CDR1 and CDR2 from the germline V gene are MNHNY and SVGAGI (reference sequence). The CDR3 loop spans 13 amino acids. V was pared by 1 base and J by 5 bases, with 9 bases between. The CDR3 region is CASSYYRVDEQYF. The CDR3 region has the DNA TGTGCCAGCAGTTACTACAGGGTCGACGAGCAGTACTTC.

The chain combines TRBV28 with TRBJ2-2, with 12 bases lining up with TRBD2. Germline CDR1 is MDHEN and CDR2 is SYDVKM. Trimming at V came to 5 bases and at J to 0 bases, leaving 10 bases not matched to a gene. This CDR3 region has 19 residues. The CDR3 sequence: CASSAPGLAGSANTGELFF. CDR3 DNA: TGTGCCAGCAGTGCACCGGGACTAGCGGGCTCAGCGAACACCGGGGAGCTGTTTTTT. Supplemented by reference TRBV28 and TRBJ2-2, the full variable domain reads DVKVTQSSRYLVKRTGEKVFLECVQDMDHENMFWYRQDPGLGLRLIYFSYDVKMKEKGDIPEGYSVSREKKERFSLILESASTNQTSMYLCASSAPGLAGSANTGELFFGEGSRLTVL.

This chain joins TRBV4-1 and TRBJ1-2; TRBD1 aligns across 7 bases. The CDR3 runs 16 residues. V was clipped by 3 bases and J by 3 bases; unmatched bases: 10. Germline V gives CDR1 MGHRA, CDR2 YSYEKL. CDR3 sequence reads: CASSQGRGLGDYGYTF. CDR3 nucleotide sequence: TGCGCCAGCAGCCAGGGAAGGGGGCTCGGTGACTATGGCTACACCTTC.

The chain is built from TRBV28 and TRBJ1-1; D gene unclear. The germline CDR1 and CDR2 sequences are MDHEN and SYDVKM. This CDR3 contains 12 residues. V gave up 3 bases and J gave up 8 bases, with 10 bases separating them. The CDR3 spells CASSFPGGEAFF. CDR3 coding DNA: TGTGCCAGCAGTTTCCCGGGTGGAGAAGCTTTCTTT.

The V and J genes are TRBV18 and TRBJ2-5; D gene uncertain. This CDR3 is built from 13 residues. Germline V CDR1 and CDR2: KGHSH, LQKENI. Trimming removed 3 bases from V and 1 base from J, with 6 bases in between. Here the CDR3 DNA reads TGTGCCAGCTCACCCTATCTCCAAGAGACCCAGTACTTC. As protein: CASSPYLQETQYF.

The chain links TRBV9 to TRBJ1-4; D ambiguous. The ends were cut back, 2 bases at V and 1 base at J, with 6 bases in the middle. Germline V gives CDR1 SGDLS, CDR2 YYNGEE. This CDR3 is built from 14 residues. CDR3 amino acids: CASSVGRTNEKLFF. The DNA of the CDR3 is TGTGCCAGCAGCGTGGGCAGAACTAATGAAAAACTGTTTTTT.

The J gene is TRBJ1-1, the V gene TRBV9; D unclear. The V gene's germline CDR1 is SGDLS and CDR2 YYNGEE. The CDR3 loop spans 13 amino acids. V lost 4 bases and J 2 bases, leaving 9 bases between the germline ends. CDR3 protein: CASSPGENTEAFF. The CDR3 nucleotides read TGTGCCAGCAGCCCCGGAGAAAACACTGAAGCTTTCTTT.

CDR3 coding DNA: TGTGCCACCAGCAGAGATTATAGGACAGTGAACTATGAATTAGGCTACACCTTC. Its translation: CATSRDYRTVNYELGYTF. The chain uses TRBV15 and TRBJ1-2; D is perhaps TRBD1 (6 bases). The CDR3 is 18 amino acids. Germline V gene sequence: CDR1 LNHNV, CDR2 YYDKDF (reference sequence). The V end was cut by 0 bases, the J end by 8 bases, with 25 bases between.

The chain has TRBV7-3 and TRBJ2-1; 7 nucleotides align to TRBD2. The CDR3 has 16 amino acids. J gave up 4 bases and V 1 base, and 7 bases lay outside the gene matches. The germline V gene has CDR1 SGHTA and CDR2 FQGTGA. The CDR3 loop is CASSLIGVAGYNEQFF. The CDR3 region has the DNA TGTGCCAGCAGCTTAATTGGGGTAGCGGGTTACAATGAGCAGTTCTTC. The complete variable domain, with remaining parts taken from reference TRBV7-3 and TRBJ2-1, reads GAGVSQTPSNKVTEKGKYVELRCDPISGHTALYWYRQSLGQGPEFLIYFQGTGAADDSGLPNDRFFAVRPEGSVSTLKIQRTERGDSAVYLCASSLIGVAGYNEQFFGPGTRLTVL.

This rearrangement joins TRBV21-1 to TRBJ1-1. TRBV21-1 has pseudogene status. This CDR3 contains 17 residues. The CDR3: CASSKVCAARENTEAFF. In DNA, the CDR3 is TGTGCCAGCAGCAAAGTTTGCGCGGCCAGAGAGAACACTGAAGCTTTCTTT.

The CDR3 here is CASSKEQGSYEQYF. The CDR3 nucleotides read TGTGCCAGCAGCAAAGAACAGGGTTCCTACGAGCAGTACTTC. The rearrangement uses TRBV2 and TRBJ2-7; D might be TRBD1 (6 bases). V was cut by 6 bases and J by 1 base, with 13 bases left in between. Germline CDR1 reads SNHLY; CDR2 reads FYNNEI. This CDR3 is 14 amino acids long.